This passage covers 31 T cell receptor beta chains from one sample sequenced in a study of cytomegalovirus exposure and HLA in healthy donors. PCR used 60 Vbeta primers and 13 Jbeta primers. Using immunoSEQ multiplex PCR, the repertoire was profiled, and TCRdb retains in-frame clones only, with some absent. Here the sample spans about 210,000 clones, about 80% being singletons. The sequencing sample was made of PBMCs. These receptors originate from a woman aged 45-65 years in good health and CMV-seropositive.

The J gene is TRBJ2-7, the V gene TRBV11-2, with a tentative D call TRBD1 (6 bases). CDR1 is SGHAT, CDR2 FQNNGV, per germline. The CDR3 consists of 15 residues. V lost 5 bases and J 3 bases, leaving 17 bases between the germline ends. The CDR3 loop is CASSQGTGKLYEQYF. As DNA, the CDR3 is TGTGCCAGCAGCCAAGGTACAGGGAAGCTCTACGAGCAGTACTTC.

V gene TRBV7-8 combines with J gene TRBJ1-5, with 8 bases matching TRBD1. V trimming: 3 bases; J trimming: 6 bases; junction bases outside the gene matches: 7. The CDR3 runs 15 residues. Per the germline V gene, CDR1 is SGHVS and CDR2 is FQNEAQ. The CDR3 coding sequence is TGTGCCAGCAGCTTGGACAGGGAGGTCGGTCAGCCCCAGCATTTT. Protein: CASSLDREVGQPQHF.

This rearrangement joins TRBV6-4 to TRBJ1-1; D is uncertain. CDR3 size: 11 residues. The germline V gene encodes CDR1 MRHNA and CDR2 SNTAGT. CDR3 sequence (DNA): TGTCCATACCTCACTGTTCCTGAAGCTTTCTTT. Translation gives CPYLTVPEAFF.

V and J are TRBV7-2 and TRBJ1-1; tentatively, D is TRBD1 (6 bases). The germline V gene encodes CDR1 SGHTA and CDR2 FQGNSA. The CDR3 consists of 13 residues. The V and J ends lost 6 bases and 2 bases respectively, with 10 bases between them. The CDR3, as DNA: TGTGCCAGCAGAACACAGGGCAACACTGAAGCTTTCTTT. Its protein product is CASRTQGNTEAFF.

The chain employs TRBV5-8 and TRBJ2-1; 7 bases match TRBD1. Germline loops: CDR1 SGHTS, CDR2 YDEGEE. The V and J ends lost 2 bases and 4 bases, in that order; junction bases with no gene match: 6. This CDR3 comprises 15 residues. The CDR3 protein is CASSFPGQYYNEQFF. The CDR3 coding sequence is TGTGCCAGCAGCTTTCCGGGACAGTATTACAATGAGCAGTTCTTC.

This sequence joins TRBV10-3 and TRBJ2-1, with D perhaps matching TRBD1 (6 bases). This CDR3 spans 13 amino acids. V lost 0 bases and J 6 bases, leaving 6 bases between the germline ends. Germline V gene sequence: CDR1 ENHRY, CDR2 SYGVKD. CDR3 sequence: CAISESGGNEQFF. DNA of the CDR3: TGTGCCATCAGTGAGTCAGGGGGCAATGAGCAGTTCTTC.

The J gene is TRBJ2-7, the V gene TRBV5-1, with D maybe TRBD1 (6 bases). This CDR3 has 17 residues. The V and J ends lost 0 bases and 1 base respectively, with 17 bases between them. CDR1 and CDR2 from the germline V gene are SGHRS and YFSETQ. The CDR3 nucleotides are TGCGCCAGCAGCTTGGGGGACACGCCCGGGTTTTCCTACGAGCAGTACTTC. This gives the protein CASSLGDTPGFSYEQYF.

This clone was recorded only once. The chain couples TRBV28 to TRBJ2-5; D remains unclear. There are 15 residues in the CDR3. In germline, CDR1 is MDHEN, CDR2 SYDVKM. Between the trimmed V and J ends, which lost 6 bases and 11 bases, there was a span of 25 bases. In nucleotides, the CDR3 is TGTGCCAGCAGAACCACCCGGCGCGGAATAAGAAATCAGTACTTC. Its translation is CASRTTRRGIRNQYF. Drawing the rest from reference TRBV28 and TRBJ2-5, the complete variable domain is DVKVTQSSRYLVKRTGEKVFLECVQDMDHENMFWYRQDPGLGLRLIYFSYDVKMKEKGDIPEGYSVSREKKERFSLILESASTNQTSMYLCASRTTRRGIRNQYFGPGTRLLVL.

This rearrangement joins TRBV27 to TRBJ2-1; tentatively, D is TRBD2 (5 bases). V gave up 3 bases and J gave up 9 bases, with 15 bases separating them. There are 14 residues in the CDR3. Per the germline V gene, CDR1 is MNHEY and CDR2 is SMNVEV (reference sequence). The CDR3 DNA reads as TGTGCCAGCAGTTTTGGGAGAGCCCTTGGTGAGCAGTTCTTC. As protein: CASSFGRALGEQFF.

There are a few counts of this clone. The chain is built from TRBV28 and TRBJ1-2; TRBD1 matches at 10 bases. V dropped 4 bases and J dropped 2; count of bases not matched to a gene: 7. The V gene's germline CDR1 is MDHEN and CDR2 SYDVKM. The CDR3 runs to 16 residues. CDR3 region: CASSSDRGRGNYGYTF. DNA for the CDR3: TGTGCCAGCAGTTCTGACAGGGGGCGGGGGAACTATGGCTACACCTTC.

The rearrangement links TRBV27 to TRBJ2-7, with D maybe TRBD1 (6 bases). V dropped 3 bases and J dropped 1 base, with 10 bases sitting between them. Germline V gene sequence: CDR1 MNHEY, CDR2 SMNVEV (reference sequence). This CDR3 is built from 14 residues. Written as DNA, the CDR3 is TGTGCCAGCAGTTTTCACAGGGCGTCCTACGAGCAGTACTTC. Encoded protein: CASSFHRASYEQYF.

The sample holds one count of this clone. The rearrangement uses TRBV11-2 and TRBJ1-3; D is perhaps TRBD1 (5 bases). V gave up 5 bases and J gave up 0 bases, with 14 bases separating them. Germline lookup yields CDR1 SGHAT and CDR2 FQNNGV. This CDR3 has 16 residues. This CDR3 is CASSIWAGGSGNTIYF. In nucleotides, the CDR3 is TGTGCCAGCAGCATTTGGGCGGGGGGCTCTGGAAACACCATATATTTT.

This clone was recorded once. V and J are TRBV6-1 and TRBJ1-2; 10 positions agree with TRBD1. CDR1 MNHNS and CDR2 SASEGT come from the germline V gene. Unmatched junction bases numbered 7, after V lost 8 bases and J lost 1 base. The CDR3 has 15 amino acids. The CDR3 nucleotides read TGTGCCAGCGTTGGGACAGGGGATGATAACTATGGCTACACCTTC. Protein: CASVGTGDDNYGYTF.

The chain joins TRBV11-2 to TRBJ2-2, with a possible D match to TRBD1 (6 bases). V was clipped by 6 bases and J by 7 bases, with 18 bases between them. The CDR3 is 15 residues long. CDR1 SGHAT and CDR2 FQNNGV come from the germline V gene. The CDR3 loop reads CASSLQGSVVGELFF. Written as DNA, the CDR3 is TGTGCCAGCAGTTTACAGGGCTCCGTAGTCGGGGAGCTGTTTTTT.

The CDR3: CASSLHRSGSGANVLTF. The CDR3, as DNA: TGTGCCAGCAGCTTACACCGCTCAGGGTCTGGGGCCAACGTCCTGACTTTC. The chain combines TRBV7-3 with TRBJ2-6, with D tentatively TRBD1 (5 bases). The CDR3 runs 17 residues. V lost 2 bases to trimming and J lost 1 base, with 12 bases between them. In germline, CDR1 is SGHTA, CDR2 FQGTGA.

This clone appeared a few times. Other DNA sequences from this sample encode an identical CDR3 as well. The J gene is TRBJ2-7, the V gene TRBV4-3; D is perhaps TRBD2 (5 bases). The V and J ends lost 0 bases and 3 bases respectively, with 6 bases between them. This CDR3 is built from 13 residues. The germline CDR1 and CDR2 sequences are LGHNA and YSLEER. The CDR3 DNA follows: TGCGCCAGCAGCCAAGATCGGGACTACGAGCAGTACTTC. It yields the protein CASSQDRDYEQYF.

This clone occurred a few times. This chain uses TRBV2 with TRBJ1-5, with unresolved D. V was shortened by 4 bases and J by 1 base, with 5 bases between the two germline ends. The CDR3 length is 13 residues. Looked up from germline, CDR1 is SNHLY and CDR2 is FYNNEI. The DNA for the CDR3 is TGTGCCAGCAGTGGCGGAAGCAATCAGCCCCAGCATTTT. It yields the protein CASSGGSNQPQHF.

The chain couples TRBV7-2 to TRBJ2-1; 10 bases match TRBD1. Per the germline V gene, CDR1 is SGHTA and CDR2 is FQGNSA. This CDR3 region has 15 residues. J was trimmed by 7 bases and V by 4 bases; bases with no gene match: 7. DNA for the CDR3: TGTGCCAGCAGCTCACCGGACAGGGGGATAAATGAGCAGTTCTTC. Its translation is CASSSPDRGINEQFF.

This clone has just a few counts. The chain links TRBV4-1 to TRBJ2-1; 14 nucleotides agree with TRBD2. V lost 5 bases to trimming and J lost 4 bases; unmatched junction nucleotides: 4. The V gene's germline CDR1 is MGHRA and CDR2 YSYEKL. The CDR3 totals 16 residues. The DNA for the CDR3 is TGCGCCAGCAGCGCACGACTAGCGGGGGGGTACAATGAGCAGTTCTTC. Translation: CASSARLAGGYNEQFF.

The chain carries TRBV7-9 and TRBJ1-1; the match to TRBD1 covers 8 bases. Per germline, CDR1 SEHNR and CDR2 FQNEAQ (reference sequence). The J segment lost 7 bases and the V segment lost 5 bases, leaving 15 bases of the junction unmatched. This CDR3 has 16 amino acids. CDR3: CASSIGLGTGILEAFF. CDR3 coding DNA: TGTGCCAGCAGCATAGGCTTAGGGACAGGCATCCTTGAAGCTTTCTTT.

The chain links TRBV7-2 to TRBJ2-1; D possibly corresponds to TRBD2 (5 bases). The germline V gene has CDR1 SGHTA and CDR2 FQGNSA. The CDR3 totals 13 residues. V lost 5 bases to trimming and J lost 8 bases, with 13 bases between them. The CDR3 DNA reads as TGTGCCAGCAGCCCACTGGGCGGGTATGAGCAGTTCTTC. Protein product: CASSPLGGYEQFF.

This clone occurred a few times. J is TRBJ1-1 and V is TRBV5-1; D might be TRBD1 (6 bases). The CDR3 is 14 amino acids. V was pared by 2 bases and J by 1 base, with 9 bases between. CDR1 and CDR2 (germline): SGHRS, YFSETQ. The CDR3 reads CASSLGTQNTEAFF. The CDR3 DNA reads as TGCGCCAGCAGCTTAGGGACACAGAACACTGAAGCTTTCTTT.

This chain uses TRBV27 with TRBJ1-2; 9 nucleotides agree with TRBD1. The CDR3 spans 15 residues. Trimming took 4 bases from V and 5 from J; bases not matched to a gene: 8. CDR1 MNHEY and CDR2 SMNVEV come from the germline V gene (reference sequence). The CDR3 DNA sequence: TGTGCCAGCAGTTCCAACCTCGGACAGGGGTATGGCTACACCTTC. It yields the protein CASSSNLGQGYGYTF.

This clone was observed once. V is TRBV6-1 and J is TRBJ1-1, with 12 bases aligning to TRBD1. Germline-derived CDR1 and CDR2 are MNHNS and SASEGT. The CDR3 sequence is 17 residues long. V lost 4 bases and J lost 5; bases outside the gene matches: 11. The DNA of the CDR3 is TGTGCCAGCAGTGGGAACCGGGACAGGGGGCAAGGGACTGAAGCTTTCTTT. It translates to CASSGNRDRGQGTEAFF.

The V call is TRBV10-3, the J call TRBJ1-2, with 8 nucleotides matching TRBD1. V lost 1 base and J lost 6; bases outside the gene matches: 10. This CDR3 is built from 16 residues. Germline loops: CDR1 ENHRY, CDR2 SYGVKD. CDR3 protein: CAISEFGQGLKNGYTF. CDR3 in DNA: TGTGCCATCAGTGAGTTCGGACAGGGATTAAAAAATGGCTACACCTTC.

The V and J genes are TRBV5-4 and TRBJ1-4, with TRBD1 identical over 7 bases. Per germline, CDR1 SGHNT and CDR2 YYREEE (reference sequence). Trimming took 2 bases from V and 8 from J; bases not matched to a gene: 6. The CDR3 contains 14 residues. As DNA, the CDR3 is TGTGCCAGCAGCTTCGAGGGGGCCGGCGAAAAACTGTTTTTT. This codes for CASSFEGAGEKLFF. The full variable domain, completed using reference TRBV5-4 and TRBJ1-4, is ETGVTQSPTHLIKTRGQQVTLRCSSQSGHNTVSWYQQALGQGPQFIFQYYREEENGRGNFPPRFSGLQFPNYSSELNVNALELDDSALYLCASSFEGAGEKLFFGSGTQLSVL.

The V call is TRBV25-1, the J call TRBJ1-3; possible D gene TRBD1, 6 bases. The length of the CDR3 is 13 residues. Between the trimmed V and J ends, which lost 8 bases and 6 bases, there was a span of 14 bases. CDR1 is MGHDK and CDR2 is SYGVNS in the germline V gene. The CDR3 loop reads CASSLGGENTIYF. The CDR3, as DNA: TGTGCCAGCTCCCTAGGGGGAGAAAACACCATATATTTT.

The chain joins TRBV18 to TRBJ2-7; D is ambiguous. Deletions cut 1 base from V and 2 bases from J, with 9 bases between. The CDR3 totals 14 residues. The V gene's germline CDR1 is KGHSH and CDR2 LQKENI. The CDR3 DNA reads TGTGCCAGCTCACCACGTTCAGGTCCCTACGAGCAGTACTTC. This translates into CASSPRSGPYEQYF.

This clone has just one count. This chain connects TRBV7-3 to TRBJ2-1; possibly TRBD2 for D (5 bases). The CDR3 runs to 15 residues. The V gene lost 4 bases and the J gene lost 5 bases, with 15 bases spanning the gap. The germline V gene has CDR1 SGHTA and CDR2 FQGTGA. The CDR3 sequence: CASSSSAGKNNEQFF. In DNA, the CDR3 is TGTGCCAGCAGCTCGTCGGCGGGTAAAAACAATGAGCAGTTCTTC.

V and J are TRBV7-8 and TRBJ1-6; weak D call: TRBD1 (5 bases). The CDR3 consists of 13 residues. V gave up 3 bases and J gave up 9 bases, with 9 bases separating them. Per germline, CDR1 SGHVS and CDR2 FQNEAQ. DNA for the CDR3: TGTGCCAGCAGCTTTCAGGGTGGTTCACCCCTCCACTTT. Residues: CASSFQGGSPLHF.

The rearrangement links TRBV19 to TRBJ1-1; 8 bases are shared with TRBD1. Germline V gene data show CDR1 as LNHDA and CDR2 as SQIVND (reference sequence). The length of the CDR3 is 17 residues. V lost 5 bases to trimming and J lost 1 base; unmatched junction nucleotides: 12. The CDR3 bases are TGTGCCAGTAGTGCCGACAGGGGCTTAAGGGGGAACACTGAAGCTTTCTTT. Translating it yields CASSADRGLRGNTEAFF.